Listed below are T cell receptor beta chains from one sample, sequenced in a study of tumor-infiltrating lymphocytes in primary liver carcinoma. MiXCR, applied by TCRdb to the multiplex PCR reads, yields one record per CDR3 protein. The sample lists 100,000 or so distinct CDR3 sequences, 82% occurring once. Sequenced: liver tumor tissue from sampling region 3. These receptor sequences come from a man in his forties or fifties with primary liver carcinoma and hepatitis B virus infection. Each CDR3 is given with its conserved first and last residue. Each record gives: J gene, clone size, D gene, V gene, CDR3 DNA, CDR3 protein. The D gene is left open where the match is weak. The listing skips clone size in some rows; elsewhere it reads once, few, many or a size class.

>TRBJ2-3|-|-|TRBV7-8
TGTGCCAGAAGCTCAGGGGCAGAGACAGATACGCAGTATTTT
CARSSGAETDTQYF
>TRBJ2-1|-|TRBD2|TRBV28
TGCGCCAGCAGTTTCAGGGGGAAGGGGACTAGCGGGAGGACGGGTTACAATGTGCAGTTCTTC
CASSFRGKGTSGRTGYNVQFF
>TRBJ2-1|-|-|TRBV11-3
TGTGTCAGCAGCTTAGGGGTCAGCAACATTGAGCAGTTGTTC
CVSSLGVSNIEQLF
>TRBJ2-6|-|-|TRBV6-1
TGTGCCAGCAGTGGATTAGCAGGCTTTGGGGCCAACGTCCTGACTTTC
CASSGLAGFGANVLTF
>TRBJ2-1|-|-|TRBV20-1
TGCAGTGCTAGACGGTTGGTGAATGAGCAGTTCTTC
CSARRLVNEQFF
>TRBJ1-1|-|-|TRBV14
TGTGCCAGCAGCCAGACAGATTTGAACACTGAAGCTTTCTTT
CASSQTDLNTEAFF
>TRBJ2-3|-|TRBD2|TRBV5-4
TGTGCCAGCAGCTTGCTCGTGGGAGGGCCCACATATACACAGTATTTT
CASSLLVGGPTYTQYF
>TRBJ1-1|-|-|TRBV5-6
TGTACCTGCAGCCCCGTGGGACCAAACACTGAAGCTTTCTTT
CTCSPVGPNTEAFF
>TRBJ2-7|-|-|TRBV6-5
TGTGCCAGCAGTTACTCGCCCCAAGATGGTTACGAGCAGTACTTC
CASSYSPQDGYEQYF
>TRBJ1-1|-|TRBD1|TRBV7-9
TGTACCAGCAGCCTCCCTACAGGGGGCGCGGGCACTGAAGCTTTCTTT
CTSSLPTGGAGTEAFF
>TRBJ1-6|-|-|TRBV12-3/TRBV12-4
TGTGCCAGCAGCGAGATTGGCGGTAATTCACCCCTACACTTT
CASSEIGGNSPLHF
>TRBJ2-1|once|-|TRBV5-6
TGTGCCAGTAGCTTGGTACCTAGCAATGAGCAGTTCTTC
CASSLVPSNEQFF
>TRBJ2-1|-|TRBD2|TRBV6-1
TGTGTCACCACACTCGGGACCGGGACTAGCGACAATGAGCAGTTCTTC
CVTTLGTGTSDNEQFF
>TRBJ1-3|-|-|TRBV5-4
TGTGCCAATAGCTTGGACACTGATGGAAACACCATATATTTT
CANSLDTDGNTIYF
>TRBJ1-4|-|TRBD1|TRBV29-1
TGCGGCGCCCTGGACAGGTGGCTTTATCCGTTTTTT
CGALDRWLYPFF
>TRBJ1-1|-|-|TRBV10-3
TGTGTCATCAGTGACCAGTCCCGGGGTGTCACTGAAACTTTCTTT
CVISDQSRGVTETFF
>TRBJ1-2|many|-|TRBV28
TGTGCCAGCAGTTCCTGGGAACCCTTTGGCTACACCTTC
CASSSWEPFGYTF
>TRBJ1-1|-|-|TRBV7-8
TGTGCCAGTAGCTTAACATGGGGCACTGAAGCTTTCTTT
CASSLTWGTEAFF
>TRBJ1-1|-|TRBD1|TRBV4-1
TGCGCCAGCAGCCACTCGGACAGGTTGAGCATTGAAGCTTTCTTT
CASSHSDRLSIEAFF
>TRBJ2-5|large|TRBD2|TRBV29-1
TGCAGCGTTCGGACTAGCGGGAGTTGGGCAGAGACCCAGTACTTC
CSVRTSGSWAETQYF
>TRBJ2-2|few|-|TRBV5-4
TGTGCCAGCAGCTTTGATGAGCGTTCCGGGGAGCTGTTTTTT
CASSFDERSGELFF
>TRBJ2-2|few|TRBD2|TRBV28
TGTGGCAGCAGACGCGGGGGGACCGGGGAGCTGTTTTTT
CGSRRGGTGELFF
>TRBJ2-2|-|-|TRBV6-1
TGTACCAGCAGTACCCCGAACACCGGGGAGCTATTTTTT
CTSSTPNTGELFF
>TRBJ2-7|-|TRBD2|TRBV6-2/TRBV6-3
TGTGCCACCAGTTACTCGACTAGCGCTGACGAGCAGTACTTC
CATSYSTSADEQYF
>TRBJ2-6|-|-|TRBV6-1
TGTGCCAGCAGTGCCCGGGACACAATCTCTGGGGCCAACATCATGACTTTC
CASSARDTISGANIMTF
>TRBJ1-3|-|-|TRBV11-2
TGTGCCAGCAGCTCGACGTCTGGAACCACTATATATTTT
CASSSTSGTTIYF
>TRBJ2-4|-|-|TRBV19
TGTGCCAGTAGTCCGGGCGGGCCTCAAAACATTCAGTACTTC
CASSPGGPQNIQYF
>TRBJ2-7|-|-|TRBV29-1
TGCAGCGTTGAGAGAGAGGCCCCTACTTACGAACAGTACTTC
CSVEREAPTYEQYF
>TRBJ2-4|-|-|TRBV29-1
TGCAGCGTTAAACAGGCGGTTCTAGCCAAAAACATTCAGTACTTC
CSVKQAVLAKNIQYF
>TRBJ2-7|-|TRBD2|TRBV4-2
TGTGCCAGCAGCCAGGGTGCTAGCGGGAGCCACGTGCAGTACTTC
CASSQGASGSHVQYF
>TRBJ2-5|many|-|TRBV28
TGTGCCAGCAGCCGGAGGAGACCCACAACTTGGAGCCAGTACTTC
CASSRRRPTTWSQYF
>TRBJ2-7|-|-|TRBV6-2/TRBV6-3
TGTGCCAGCAATTACTCCGACTTGGGACGACGATCATACGAGCAGTACTTC
CASNYSDLGRRSYEQYF
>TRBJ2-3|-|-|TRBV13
TGTGTCAGTAGCTTTGGCGTATTCACAGATACGCAGTATTTT
CVSSFGVFTDTQYF
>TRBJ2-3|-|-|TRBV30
TGTGCCTGGGGCCGAACTAGCAGAAGAAGGGATACGCAGTATTTT
CAWGRTSRRRDTQYF
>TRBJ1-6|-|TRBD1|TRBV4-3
TGTGCCAGCAGCTCCTGGAACAGGGGAAGGAATTCACCCCTCCGCTTT
CASSSWNRGRNSPLRF
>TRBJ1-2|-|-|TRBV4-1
TGCGCCAGCAGCCTCGCGGACCAGGGGAACAGTGGCTACACCTTC
CASSLADQGNSGYTF
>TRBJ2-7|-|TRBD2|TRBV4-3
TGCGCCAGCAGCCCCGTTCGAACGGGAGGCTACAAGCAGTACTTC
CASSPVRTGGYKQYF
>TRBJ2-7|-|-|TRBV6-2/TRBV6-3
TGTGCTAGCAGCCTCCGGGATAGGGCCCACGGGCAGTACTTC
CASSLRDRAHGQYF
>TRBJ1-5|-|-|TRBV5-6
TGTGCCAACAGCTTGTGGGCAGGGAGTTATCGTCAGCCCCAGCATTTT
CANSLWAGSYRQPQHF
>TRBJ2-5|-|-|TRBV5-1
TGCGCCAGCAACTATTGGGGGTCGGGGGAGACCCAGTACTTC
CASNYWGSGETQYF
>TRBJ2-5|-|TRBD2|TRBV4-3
TGCGTCAGCAGCCAAGGGGCTAGCGGGAGGGCCCTGGATACCCAGTACTTC
CVSSQGASGRALDTQYF
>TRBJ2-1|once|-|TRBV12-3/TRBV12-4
TGTGCTAGCATCCTCAGCGCGGAGGGCTACAATGAGCAGTTCTTC
CASILSAEGYNEQFF
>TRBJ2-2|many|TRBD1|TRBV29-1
TGCAGCGGAGGGACAGGGACCGGGGAGCTGTTTTTT
CSGGTGTGELFF